Reported below is one T cell receptor beta chain. The antigen remains undetermined. The sequenced fragment ends 3 residues before the CDR3 boundary, so the rest is inferred from the germline J gene. Profiled with immunoSEQ multiplex PCR; TCRdb holds only in-frame clones, not every one. Found here are around 30,000 clones; the top ten clones hold 2.5% to 3%. The source of the sample is a study of T cells in women clearing cervical HPV infection. Study-wide background: Blood came at first lesion visit for cases, post-clearance for controls. With HLA typing for only a few women, HLA confounding remains possible.

Each participant carried one incident cervical HPV16 infection only. V was pared by 3 bases and J by 9 bases, with 12 bases of the junction left unmatched. The CDR3 contains 16 residues. CDR1 and CDR2 from the germline V gene are LNHDA and SQIVND (reference sequence). Whole-study results and caveats: It is unknown whether associations predate infection; no effector/memory or HPV-specific sorting.

The chain has TRBV19 and TRBJ2-1; 9 nucleotides agree with TRBD1. The sequenced sample was blood buffy coat. The clonotype comes from a woman between 18 and 69 years old with a cervical HPV16 infection that either progressed to CIN3+ or cleared (not recorded which). CDR3 DNA (partial): TGTGCCAGTAGTATGGCCGGGACAGGGTTAATGGGTGAG. Translation: CASSMAGTGLMGE. The complete CDR3 protein is CASSMAGTGLMGEQFF.